This T cell receptor (beta chain) was sequenced in a study of shared T cell receptors in the human thymus. The CDR3 totals 13 residues. Per the germline V gene, CDR1 is MDHEN and CDR2 is SYDVKM. Trimming cost V 10 bases and J 5 bases; bases outside gene matches: 6. Assay used: immunoSEQ multiplex PCR; TCRdb lists only in-frame clones, some missing. The sample has some 700,000 clones, roughly 88% seen once. This same sample was also part of a study on human thymus T cells. From that study: Finnish infants who were healthy and having corrective surgery for congenital heart defects made up the donors. Resections removed during corrective heart surgery provided the thymus tissue used.

This receptor was taken from a boy younger than two with a congenital heart defect. Source material: thymocytes. V is TRBV28 and J is TRBJ1-5, with TRBD1 matching 9 bases. Here the CDR3 DNA reads TGTGCCACAAACCGGGACAGGGATCAGCCCCAGCATTTT. Amino acids: CATNRDRDQPQHF.